The 12 T cell receptor beta chains below all came from one sample that was sequenced in a study of T cell responses to AZD1222 COVID-19 vaccine. The protocol was immunoSEQ multiplex PCR, while the TCRdb copy is restricted to in-frame clones and leaves out a portion. The table lists some 120,000 clones, around 90% of them singletons. The sample consisted of peripheral blood, taken on day 0 of AZD1222 vaccination. All receptors come from an adult in good health.

The V call is TRBV28, the J call TRBJ2-7, with D possibly being TRBD2 (6 bases). The CDR3 is 15 residues long. Trimming stripped 7 bases from V and 1 base from J, with 17 bases between. Germline V gene data show CDR1 as MDHEN and CDR2 as SYDVKM. CDR3 sequence reads: CASISPTGGSYEQYF. Here the CDR3 DNA reads TGTGCCAGCATCTCCCCAACTGGGGGGTCCTACGAGCAGTACTTC.

The CDR3 spells CASSPTRGLGSYNEQFF. The CDR3 coding sequence is TGTGCCAGCTCACCGACGCGCGGTCTGGGGTCCTACAATGAGCAGTTCTTC. The chain uses TRBV18 and TRBJ2-1; D ambiguous. V lost 3 bases and J 1 base, leaving 16 bases between the germline ends. The CDR3 length is 17 residues. CDR1 is KGHSH, CDR2 LQKENI, per germline. Based on the CDR3 plus reference TRBV18 and TRBJ2-1, the full variable domain is NAGVMQNPRHLVRRRGQEARLRCSPMKGHSHVYWYRQLPEEGLKFMVYLQKENIIDESGMPKERFSAEFPKEGPSILRIQQVVRGDSAAYFCASSPTRGLGSYNEQFFGPGTRLTVL.

This clone was detected ten times or more. The identical CDR3 is also encoded by other nucleotide sequences in the sample. V and J are TRBV19 and TRBJ1-1; no reliable D call. Deletions cut 5 bases from V and 0 bases from J, with 16 bases between. The CDR3 is 16 amino acids. Germline assignment: CDR1 LNHDA and CDR2 SQIVND (reference sequence). In nucleotides, the CDR3 is TGTGCCAGTAGTCCTATCGATGCGGGAGTGAACACTGAAGCTTTCTTT. Encoded protein: CASSPIDAGVNTEAFF.

This chain uses TRBV7-8 with TRBJ1-2; 8 bases agree with TRBD1. Per the germline V gene, CDR1 is SGHVS and CDR2 is FQNEAQ. The CDR3 consists of 15 residues. V lost 5 bases to trimming and J lost 4 bases; unmatched junction nucleotides: 9. The CDR3 coding sequence is TGTGCCAGCAGCCCTCCGGGACAGGTCCTCTATGGCTACACCTTC. The encoded protein is CASSPPGQVLYGYTF.

The V gene is TRBV11-3, the J gene TRBJ2-2; D is perhaps TRBD1 or TRBD2 (5 bases each). CDR3 length: 15 amino acids. V lost 3 bases to trimming and J lost 3 bases, with 11 bases between them. CDR1 is SGHNT and CDR2 is YENEEA in the germline V gene. The CDR3 DNA is TGTGCCAGCAGCTTGGGGGTAGGAGACACCGGGGAGCTGTTTTTT. This sequence encodes CASSLGVGDTGELFF.

The chain has TRBV2 and TRBJ2-2, with D tentatively TRBD2 (5 bases). CDR3 length: 13 residues. Germline V lookup: CDR1 SNHLY, CDR2 FYNNEI. Trimming cost V 6 bases and J 6 bases, with 11 bases left between them. CDR3 sequence (DNA): TGTGCCAGCAGCCTCGCTAGCTCCGGGGAGCTGTTTTTT. Its translation is CASSLASSGELFF.

This chain links TRBV30 with TRBJ1-5; 7 bases fit TRBD1. V lost 1 base and J lost 15; bases outside the gene matches: 9. The germline V gene has CDR1 GTSNPN and CDR2 SVGIG (reference sequence). The CDR3 has 12 residues. CDR3 coding DNA: TGTGCCTGGAGTGCTAGAACAGGGGAGAGGCATTTT. This gives the protein CAWSARTGERHF.

The V gene is TRBV2, the J gene TRBJ1-1; D not resolved. Trimming cost V 0 bases and J 3 bases, with 8 bases left between them. The CDR3 is 14 residues long. CDR1 is SNHLY, CDR2 FYNNEI, per germline. CDR3 DNA sequence: TGTGCCAGCAGTGAAGCAGACTGGGACACTGAAGCTTTCTTT. Translated, it gives CASSEADWDTEAFF.

The chain links TRBV29-1 to TRBJ2-5; 9 bases are a match to TRBD2. CDR1 and CDR2 from the germline V gene are SQVTM and ANQGSEA. The CDR3 extends over 14 amino acids. V trimming: 7 bases; J trimming: 1 base; junction bases outside the gene matches: 7. The DNA for the CDR3 is TGCAGCGCCACCCTAGCGGGACTCCAAGAGACCCAGTACTTC. Translation: CSATLAGLQETQYF.

The chain is built from TRBV9 and TRBJ1-6; unclear D gene. The CDR3 sequence is 14 residues long. The germline V and J ends were trimmed by 0 bases and 8 bases, with 9 bases remaining between them. Looked up from germline, CDR1 is SGDLS and CDR2 is YYNGEE. The CDR3 sequence is CASSVGSGDSPLHF. Written as DNA, the CDR3 is TGTGCCAGCAGCGTAGGGTCGGGTGATTCACCCCTCCACTTT.

The V call is TRBV3-1 (or the pseudogene TRBV3-2), the J call TRBJ1-1; 8 bases fit TRBD1. Germline lookup yields CDR1 LGHDT and CDR2 YNNKEL (reference sequence). The CDR3 runs to 15 residues. The ends lost 4 bases at V and 5 bases at J; junction bases unmatched: 9. CDR3 region: CASSRLTGGRTEAFF. The CDR3 DNA sequence: TGTGCCAGCAGCCGATTAACAGGGGGGAGGACTGAAGCTTTCTTT.

This clone appeared a single time. The chain joins TRBV12-5 to TRBJ1-5, with D perhaps matching TRBD1 (5 bases). V was clipped by 6 bases and J by 7 bases, with 22 bases between them. The CDR3 runs to 16 residues. The germline CDR1 and CDR2 sequences are LGHNT and FRNRAP. CDR3 region: CASGDLFKGARQPQHF. CDR3 in DNA: TGTGCTAGTGGCGACCTGTTTAAAGGGGCGCGGCAGCCCCAGCATTTT.